The T cell receptor (beta chain) under discussion was sequenced for a study of blood T cell repertoires in COVID-19. Looking at the study overall: Some COVID-19 samples were acute and others convalescent; all came from the United States, Italy and Spain. In each case, the material was cDNA or gDNA derived from T cells, B-cell-depleted T cells, or PBMCs.

Per the original methods: Nucleated cell counts were estimated from reference gene primer amplification. Here immunoSEQ multiplex PCR was the method, and the copy in TCRdb shows in-frame clones only, minus some. The V and J calls and clone size are taken from that table; D and trimming were inferred from the DNA. Of about 84,000 clones in the sample, 90% to 95% were seen once. The germline CDR1 and CDR2 sequences are MNHEY and SVGAGI. Trimming took off 5 bases at V and 5 bases at J, with 15 bases between the two ends. CDR3 length equals 14 residues. This sequence joins TRBV6-5 and TRBJ1-1; D remains ambiguous. The clonotype was recovered from a human donor with active COVID-19. The donor label of this sample is uncertain. Sequencing was performed on peripheral blood. The CDR3 is CASSQPGEGTEAFF. CDR3 in DNA: TGTGCCAGCAGTCAGCCCGGGGAGGGAACTGAAGCTTTCTTT.